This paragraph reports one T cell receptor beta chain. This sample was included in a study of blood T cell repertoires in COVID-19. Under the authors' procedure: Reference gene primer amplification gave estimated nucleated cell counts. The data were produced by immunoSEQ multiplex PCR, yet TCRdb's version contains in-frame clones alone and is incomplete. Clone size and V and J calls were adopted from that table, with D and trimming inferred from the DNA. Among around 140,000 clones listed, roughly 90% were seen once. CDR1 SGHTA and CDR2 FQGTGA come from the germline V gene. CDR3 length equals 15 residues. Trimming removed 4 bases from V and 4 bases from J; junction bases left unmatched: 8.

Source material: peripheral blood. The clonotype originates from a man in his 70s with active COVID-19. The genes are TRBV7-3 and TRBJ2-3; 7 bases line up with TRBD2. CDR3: CASSSTSSAADTQYF. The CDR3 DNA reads TGTGCCAGCAGCTCGACTAGCTCAGCGGCAGATACGCAGTATTTT.